The entry below gives a single T cell receptor beta chain sequence along with its context. Assay: immunoSEQ multiplex PCR; the TCRdb copy retains only in-frame clones and omits some. The sample has roughly 190,000 clones, about nine tenths seen once. These data are taken from a study of T cell responses to AZD1222 COVID-19 vaccine. Germline-derived CDR1 and CDR2 are LGHNA and YNFKEQ. The CDR3 covers 17 residues. Losses at the gene ends were 1 base for V and 4 bases for J; bases not matched to a gene: 7. This chain connects TRBV4-2 to TRBJ2-1; 10 bases are a match to TRBD2. The TCR originated in an adult who received the AZD1222 COVID-19 vaccine. Sequenced here: peripheral blood, sampled 28 days after the second AZD1222 dose. The CDR3 region is CASSQVIAGGTYNEQFF. CDR3 DNA: TGTGCCAGCAGCCAAGTAATAGCGGGAGGTACATACAATGAGCAGTTCTTC.